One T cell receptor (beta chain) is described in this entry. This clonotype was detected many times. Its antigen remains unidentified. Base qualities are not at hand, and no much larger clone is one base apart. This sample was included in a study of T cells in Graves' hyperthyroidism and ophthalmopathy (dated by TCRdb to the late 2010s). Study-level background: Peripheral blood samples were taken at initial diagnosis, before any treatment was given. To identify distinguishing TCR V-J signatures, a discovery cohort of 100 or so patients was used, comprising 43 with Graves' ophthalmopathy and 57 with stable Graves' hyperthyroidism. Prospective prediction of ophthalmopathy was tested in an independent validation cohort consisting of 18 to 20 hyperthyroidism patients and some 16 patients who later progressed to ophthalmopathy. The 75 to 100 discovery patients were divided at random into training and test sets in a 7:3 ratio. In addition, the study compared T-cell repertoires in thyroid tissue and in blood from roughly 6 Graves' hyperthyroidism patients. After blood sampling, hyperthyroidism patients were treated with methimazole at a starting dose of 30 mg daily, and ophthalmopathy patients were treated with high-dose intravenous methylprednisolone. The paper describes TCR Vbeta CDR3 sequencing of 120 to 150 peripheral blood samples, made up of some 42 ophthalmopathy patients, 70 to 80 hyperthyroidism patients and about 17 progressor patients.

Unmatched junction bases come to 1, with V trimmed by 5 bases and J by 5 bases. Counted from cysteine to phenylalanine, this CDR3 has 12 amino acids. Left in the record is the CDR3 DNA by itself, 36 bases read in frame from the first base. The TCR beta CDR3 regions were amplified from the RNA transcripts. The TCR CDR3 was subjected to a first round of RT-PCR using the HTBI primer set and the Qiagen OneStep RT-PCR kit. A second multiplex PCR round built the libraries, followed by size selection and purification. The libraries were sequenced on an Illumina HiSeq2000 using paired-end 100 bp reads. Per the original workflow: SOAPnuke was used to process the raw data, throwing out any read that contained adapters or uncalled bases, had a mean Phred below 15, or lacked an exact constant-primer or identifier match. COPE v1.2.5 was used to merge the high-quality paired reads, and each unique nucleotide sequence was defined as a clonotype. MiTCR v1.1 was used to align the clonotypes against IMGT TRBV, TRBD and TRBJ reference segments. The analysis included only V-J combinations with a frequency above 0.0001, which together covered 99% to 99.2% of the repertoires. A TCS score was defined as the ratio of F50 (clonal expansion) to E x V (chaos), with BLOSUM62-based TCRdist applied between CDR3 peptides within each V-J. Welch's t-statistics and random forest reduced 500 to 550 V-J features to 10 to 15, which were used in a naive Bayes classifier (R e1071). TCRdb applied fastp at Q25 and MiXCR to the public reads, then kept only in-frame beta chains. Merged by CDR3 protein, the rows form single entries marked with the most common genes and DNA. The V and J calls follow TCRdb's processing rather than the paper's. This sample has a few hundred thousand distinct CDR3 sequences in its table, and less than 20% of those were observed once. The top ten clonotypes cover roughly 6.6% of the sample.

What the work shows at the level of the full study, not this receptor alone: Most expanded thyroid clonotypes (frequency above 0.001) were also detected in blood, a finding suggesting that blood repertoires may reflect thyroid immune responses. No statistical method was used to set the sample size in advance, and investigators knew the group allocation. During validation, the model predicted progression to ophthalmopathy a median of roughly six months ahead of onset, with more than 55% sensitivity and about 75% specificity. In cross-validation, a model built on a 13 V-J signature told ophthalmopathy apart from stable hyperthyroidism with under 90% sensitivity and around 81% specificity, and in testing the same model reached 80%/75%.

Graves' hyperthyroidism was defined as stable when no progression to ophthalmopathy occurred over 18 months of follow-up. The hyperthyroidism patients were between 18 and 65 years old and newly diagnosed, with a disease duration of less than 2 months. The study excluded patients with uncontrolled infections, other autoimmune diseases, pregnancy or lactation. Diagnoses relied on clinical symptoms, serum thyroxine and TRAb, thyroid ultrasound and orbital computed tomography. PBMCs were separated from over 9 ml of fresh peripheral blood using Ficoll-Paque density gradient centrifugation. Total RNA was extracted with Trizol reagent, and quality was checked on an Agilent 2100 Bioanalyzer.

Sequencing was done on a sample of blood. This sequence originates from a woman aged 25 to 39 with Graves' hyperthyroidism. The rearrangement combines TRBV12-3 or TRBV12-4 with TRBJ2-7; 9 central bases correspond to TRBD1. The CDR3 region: CASSDRGDEQYF. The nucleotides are TGTGCCAGCAGTGACAGGGGGGACGAGCAGTACTTC.